This TCR beta chain is from a study of response to subunit inactivated influenza vaccine. There are many counts of this clonotype. Its antigen remains unknown. From the RT-PCR reads, TCRdb called clonotypes with MiXCR, one entry per CDR3 protein. Here the sample spans 400,000 to 650,000 distinct CDR3 sequences, approximately 7.3% being singletons. Unmatched junction bases numbered 9, after V lost 0 bases and J lost 4 bases. Germline CDR1 reads LGHDT; CDR2 reads YNNKEL (reference sequence). This CDR3 comprises 17 residues. General study results and limits: That few new T cells are recruited by each seasonal influenza vaccination was the authors' suggestion.

This TCR came from a man in his fifties or sixties who received an inactivated influenza vaccine. The input for sequencing was PBMCs from blood, taken around 25 months after vaccination. The chain recombines TRBV3-1 with TRBJ1-2; 9 nucleotides line up with TRBD1. CDR3 nucleotide sequence: TGTGCCAGCAGCCAAGATCTTGGGACAGGGAAATTCTATGGCTACACCTTC. Its protein product is CASSQDLGTGKFYGYTF.